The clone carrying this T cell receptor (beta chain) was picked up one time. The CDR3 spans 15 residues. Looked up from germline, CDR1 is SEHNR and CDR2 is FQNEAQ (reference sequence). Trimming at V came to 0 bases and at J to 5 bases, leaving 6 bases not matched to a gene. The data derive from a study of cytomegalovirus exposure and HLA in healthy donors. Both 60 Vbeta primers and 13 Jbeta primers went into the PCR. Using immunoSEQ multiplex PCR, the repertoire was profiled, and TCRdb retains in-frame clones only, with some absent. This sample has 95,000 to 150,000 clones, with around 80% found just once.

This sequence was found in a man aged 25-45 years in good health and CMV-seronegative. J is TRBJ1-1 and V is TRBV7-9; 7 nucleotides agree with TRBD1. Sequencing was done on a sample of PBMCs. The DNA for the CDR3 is TGTGCCAGCAGCTTAGCGACAGGGTTAGGGACTGAAGCTTTCTTT. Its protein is CASSLATGLGTEAFF.